The clone carrying this T cell receptor beta chain came up a few times. Its antigen is unknown. This sample is part of a study of T-cell memory formation after mild COVID-19. Study as a whole: Among the donors, TCR clusters were largely specific to each donor. General observations from the study: CD4+ bias marked clones expanding day 15 to 37, unlike balanced contracting clones. The pre-infection memory compartment contained some responding clones, suggesting cross-reactive memory joined.

From the 5' RACE reads, TCRdb called clonotypes with MiXCR, one entry per CDR3 protein. The top ten clones hold 10% to 15% of a sample with about half a million distinct CDR3 sequences, around a sixth of them seen once. Between the trimmed V and J ends, which lost 2 bases and 2 bases, there was a span of 10 bases. The CDR3 consists of 14 residues. From germline, CDR1 is MNHNY and CDR2 SVGAGI (reference sequence). The V gene is TRBV6-6, the J gene TRBJ2-7; either TRBD1 or TRBD2 may fit D (6 bases each). The receptor comes from an adult woman who had mild COVID-19 (a few samples of this study predate the infection). Cell type and time point are not known. The sequencing sample was made of PBMCs or a T cell subset sorted from them (not recorded which). CDR3 in amino acids: CASSYLEGAYEQYF. As DNA, the CDR3 is TGTGCCAGCAGTTACCTGGAGGGGGCCTACGAGCAGTACTTC.